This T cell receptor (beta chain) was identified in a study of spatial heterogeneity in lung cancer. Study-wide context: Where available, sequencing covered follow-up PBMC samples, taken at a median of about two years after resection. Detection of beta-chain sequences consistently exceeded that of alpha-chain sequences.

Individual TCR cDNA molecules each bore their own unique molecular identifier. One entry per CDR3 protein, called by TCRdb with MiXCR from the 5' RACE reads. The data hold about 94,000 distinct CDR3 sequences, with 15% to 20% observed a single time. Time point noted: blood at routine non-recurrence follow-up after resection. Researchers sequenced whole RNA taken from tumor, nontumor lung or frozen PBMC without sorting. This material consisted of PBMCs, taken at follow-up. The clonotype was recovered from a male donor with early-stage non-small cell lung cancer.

CDR3 coding DNA: TGTGCCAGCAGCTTATGGGACCAAGAGACCCAGTACTTC. Amino acid sequence: CASSLWDQETQYF. This chain uses TRBV7-3 with TRBJ2-5; no firm D call. Germline values: CDR1 SGHTA, CDR2 FQGTGA. The CDR3 consists of 13 residues. The V end lost 2 bases, the J end lost 0 bases, and 4 bases lay between the germline ends.